The rows below give T cell receptor beta chains drawn from one sample of a study of OX40 agonist ivuxolimab in advanced cancers. TCRdb's table, derived via immunoSEQ multiplex PCR, lists solely in-frame clones and lacks some. The top ten hold roughly 25% of the sample, which has around 26,000 clones, just under 80% seen once. The sequencing here drew on CD4+ or CD8+ T cells sorted from blood, taken in a trial of the OX40 agonist ivuxolimab. Receptors originate from an adult with an advanced solid tumor such as melanoma, head and neck, liver or kidney cancer. The CDR3 runs from the conserved cysteine through the conserved F or W. Each record gives: clone size, D gene, J gene, V gene, CDR3 DNA, CDR3 protein. A D gene is named only where the DNA matches it firmly. The size entry is marked missing in some rows and otherwise reads once, few, many or a size class.

>.|.|TRBJ1-4|TRBV7-2
TGTGCCAGCAGCCCGAATCCGGCACAAAGCCTGTTTTTT
CASSPNPAQSLFF
>.|.|TRBJ2-2|TRBV28
TGTGCCAGCACCGACACGGACATCGCGAACACCGGGGAGCTGTTTTTT
CASTDTDIANTGELFF
>few|TRBD2|TRBJ2-7|TRBV4-3
TGCGCCAGCAGCCAAGATCGGGAGGCCAGCTACGAGCAGTACTTC
CASSQDREASYEQYF
>once|TRBD2|TRBJ2-1|TRBV4-1
TGCGCCAGCAGCCCTTGGCTACTAGCGGAGGGCGGTGAGCAGTTCTTC
CASSPWLLAEGGEQFF
>.|TRBD1|TRBJ2-2|TRBV11-1
TGTGCCAGCAAAAGGGACAGGTCGACCTCGAGCACCGGGGAGCTGTTTTTT
CASKRDRSTSSTGELFF
>.|.|TRBJ2-1|TRBV6-6
TGTGCCAGCAGTATCACAGGGTACAATGAGCAGTTCTTC
CASSITGYNEQFF
>.|.|TRBJ1-2|TRBV27
TGTGCCAGCAGTTTATCGGCGTGGGAGGGCAACAACTATGGCTACACCTTC
CASSLSAWEGNNYGYTF
>.|.|TRBJ2-3|TRBV10-1
TGCGCCAGCAGTGAAAGGGGGAGAAGGGATACGCAGTATTTT
CASSERGRRDTQYF
>.|.|TRBJ2-7|TRBV4-1
TGCGCCAGCAGCCACTATACAGACGAGAATTCCTACGAGCAGTACTTC
CASSHYTDENSYEQYF
>.|.|TRBJ2-7|TRBV4-1
TGCGCCAGCAGCCAAGATCCCTTCGGGGAGCAGTACTTC
CASSQDPFGEQYF
>.|.|TRBJ2-7|TRBV11-2
TGTGCCAGCAGCTCAGGGGACGAGCAGTACTTC
CASSSGDEQYF
>.|.|TRBJ1-1|TRBV7-9
TGTGCCAGCAGCCCTGGGCTCGAAGCTTTCTTT
CASSPGLEAFF
>.|TRBD1|TRBJ2-7|TRBV5-4
TGTGCCAGCAGCTTCGGGACAGGGCTTTACGAGCAGTACTTC
CASSFGTGLYEQYF
>.|TRBD2|TRBJ2-1|TRBV7-8
TGTGCCAGCAGTGCTCTAGCGGGGGGTTACAATGAGCAGTTCTTC
CASSALAGGYNEQFF
>.|TRBD1|TRBJ1-5|TRBV7-3
TGTGCCAGCAGCCAAGACAGGGGGCGCACCCAGCCCCAGCATTTT
CASSQDRGRTQPQHF
>.|TRBD2|TRBJ2-4|TRBV2
TGTGCCAGCAGAGATCACCTAGCGGGAGCAGGGGAGGCCAAAAACATTCAGTACTTC
CASRDHLAGAGEAKNIQYF
>.|.|TRBJ2-7|TRBV15
TGTGCCACCAGAGCTTACGACAGAGCCTACGAGCAGTACTTC
CATRAYDRAYEQYF
>.|TRBD1|TRBJ2-5|TRBV18
TGTGCCAGCTCACCTTACACAGGGGGAGACGAGACCCAGTACTTC
CASSPYTGGDETQYF
>.|TRBD2|TRBJ2-3|TRBV27
TGTGCCAGCAGTCTGACTAGCGGGGGGCCGGGAGATACGCAGTATTTT
CASSLTSGGPGDTQYF
>.|.|TRBJ2-3|TRBV9
TGTGCCAGCACCCGGGACGGAACCCTAGATACGCAGTATTTT
CASTRDGTLDTQYF
>once|.|TRBJ1-3|TRBV27
TGTGTCAGCAATGAGAACACCATATATTTC
CVSNENTIYF
>.|.|TRBJ2-4|TRBV6-1
TGTGCCAGCATCGGGCGAGCCAAAAACATTCAGTACTTC
CASIGRAKNIQYF
>.|.|TRBJ2-2|TRBV4-2
TGTGCCAGCAGCCAAGAGGAGGGTTGGGCGGCGAACACCGGGGAGCTGTTTTTT
CASSQEEGWAANTGELFF
>.|TRBD2|TRBJ2-7|TRBV9
TGTGCCAGCAGCGTAAGTTTCCTAGCGGGCGAGTCCTACGAGCAGTACTTC
CASSVSFLAGESYEQYF
>.|.|TRBJ1-5|TRBV27
TGTGCCAGCAGTTTAGGAAGCAATCAGCCCCAGCATTTT
CASSLGSNQPQHF
>.|.|TRBJ2-2|TRBV5-1
TGTGCCAGCAGCTCGACTGTCACCGGGGAGCTGTTTTTT
CASSSTVTGELFF
>.|.|TRBJ1-2|TRBV4-3
TGCGCCAGCAGCCAAGATACCAGGGCAATCCTTGGCTACACCTTC
CASSQDTRAILGYTF
>.|TRBD1|TRBJ1-6|TRBV14
TGTGCCAGCAGCCAAGTACAGGGGAATTCACCCCTCCACTTT
CASSQVQGNSPLHF
>.|.|TRBJ2-7|TRBV7-9
TGTGCCAGCAATGGAGGAGCGGTCGCCCGGTACGAGCAGTACTTC
CASNGGAVARYEQYF
>.|TRBD1|TRBJ1-2|TRBV7-8
TGTGCCAGCAGCTTAGAAACGACAGGGAACTATGGCTACACCTTC
CASSLETTGNYGYTF
>few|.|TRBJ2-2|TRBV7-8
TGTGCCAGCAGCGCGAGGCTGGGGGTAGACACCGGGGAGCTGTTTTTT
CASSARLGVDTGELFF
>few|TRBD2|TRBJ2-3|TRBV5-1
TGCGCCAGCAGTACCTACGGCGGGAGGGCCCAGGATACGCAGTATTTT
CASSTYGGRAQDTQYF
>.|TRBD2|TRBJ2-1|TRBV7-9
TGTGCCAGCAGCTGGGGCGGGAGTGCACTGAATGAGCAGTTCTTC
CASSWGGSALNEQFF
>.|.|TRBJ1-3|TRBV13
TGTGCCAGCAGCCAAGGCAGGAACCCGGACACCATATATTTT
CASSQGRNPDTIYF
>.|.|TRBJ1-1|TRBV5-1
TGCGCCAGCAGCTTTGGATATGGAGCCGCATCGAACACTGAAGCTTTCTTT
CASSFGYGAASNTEAFF
>once|TRBD2|TRBJ2-2|TRBV27
TGTGCCAGCAGTTTAAGGTGGGGGGGATACACCGGGGAGCTGTTTTTT
CASSLRWGGYTGELFF
>.|TRBD2|TRBJ2-1|TRBV7-6
TGTGCCAGCAGCCCCGGGACTAGCGGGAGTAGCAATGAGCAGTTCTTC
CASSPGTSGSSNEQFF